Sequencing of this TCR beta chain was carried out in a study of T cell responses to AZD1222 COVID-19 vaccine. Study information: Analyses pooled second doses at about 4 or about 12 weeks.

A note on this clone: The antigen is unknown.

This CDR3 has 11 amino acids. The V gene lost 2 bases and the J gene lost 5 bases, with 6 bases spanning the gap. Germline V gives CDR1 DFQATT, CDR2 SNEGSKA (reference sequence). Study results and limitations: Among spike-specific TCRs, nearly half reportedly target unmutated variant regions. Sampling captured repertoires only after the peak T cell response.

TCRdb keeps only in-frame clones here, not all; method: immunoSEQ multiplex PCR. The data show about 92,000 clones, around 90% seen once. This sequence was found in an adult in good health. The chain couples TRBV20-1 to TRBJ1-2, with D maybe TRBD1 (5 bases). The sample in question was peripheral blood, obtained on day 0 of AZD1222 vaccination. In nucleotides, the CDR3 is TGCAGTGCTAGAAGGGGTTATGGCTACACCTTC. This codes for CSARRGYGYTF.